The clone carrying this T cell receptor (beta chain) has only one observation. As yet, its antigen is unknown. These data belong to a study of identical twins. General study results and limits: A lower insertion count was a feature of abundant cord blood beta clonotypes, with no such feature in memory repertoires. Out-of-frame alpha sequences shared by twins were enriched for low generation probability.

Germline CDR1 and CDR2: SGHAT and FQNNGV. V gave up 1 base and J gave up 10 bases, with 11 bases separating them. This CDR3 contains 13 residues. TCRdb called the 5' RACE reads again in MiXCR, with one record for every CDR3 protein. The table lists about 690,000 distinct CDR3 sequences, about 20% of them singletons. These data also featured in a second study, about T cells expressing NK-cell markers. That work contributes: From sorted CD3+CD56+NKG2C+, CD3+CD56+NKG2C- and CD3+CD56-NKG2C+ T cells came the TCR beta repertoires. CD8+ T cells in over five donors included dominant NKG2C+ clonotypes at roughly 1.0-8%.

This rearrangement joins TRBV11-2 to TRBJ2-4; D is possibly TRBD1 (6 bases). This sequence originates from a woman aged 18-35 years in good health. The sequenced material came from PBMCs. CDR3 DNA: TGTGCCAGCAGCTTAGTCTTTGGACAGATTCAGTACTTC. It codes for CASSLVFGQIQYF.